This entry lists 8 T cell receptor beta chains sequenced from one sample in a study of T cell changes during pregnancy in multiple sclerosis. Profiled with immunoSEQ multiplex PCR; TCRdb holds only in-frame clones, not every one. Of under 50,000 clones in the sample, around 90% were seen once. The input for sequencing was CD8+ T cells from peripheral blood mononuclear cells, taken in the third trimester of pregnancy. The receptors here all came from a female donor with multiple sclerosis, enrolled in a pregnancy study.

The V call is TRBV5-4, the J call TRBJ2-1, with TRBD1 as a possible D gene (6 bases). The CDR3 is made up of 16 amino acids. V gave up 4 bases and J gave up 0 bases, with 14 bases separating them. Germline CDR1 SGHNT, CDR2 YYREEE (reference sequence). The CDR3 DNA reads TGTGCCAGCAGCCAAGATCAGGGGAGCTCCTACAATGAGCAGTTCTTC. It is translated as CASSQDQGSSYNEQFF.

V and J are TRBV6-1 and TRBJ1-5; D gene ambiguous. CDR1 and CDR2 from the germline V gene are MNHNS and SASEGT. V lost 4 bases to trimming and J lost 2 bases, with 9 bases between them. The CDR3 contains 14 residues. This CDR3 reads CASSGAGGNQPQHF. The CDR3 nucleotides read TGTGCCAGCAGTGGGGCCGGCGGCAATCAGCCCCAGCATTTT.

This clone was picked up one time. CDR3 in amino acids: CASSYHGGDPEAFF. The CDR3 DNA reads TGTGCCAGCAGTTACCATGGGGGGGACCCCGAAGCTTTCTTT. The gene calls are TRBV6-6 and TRBJ1-1; tentatively, D is TRBD1 (5 bases). The CDR3 spans 14 residues. Trimming left V 2 bases short and J 8 bases short, with 15 bases between. Germline CDR1 and CDR2: MNHNY and SVGAGI (reference sequence).

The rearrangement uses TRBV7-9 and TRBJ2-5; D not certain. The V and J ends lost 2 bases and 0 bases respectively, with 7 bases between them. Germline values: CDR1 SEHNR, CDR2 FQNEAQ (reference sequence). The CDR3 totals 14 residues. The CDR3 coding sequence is TGTGCCAGCAGCTTACTCAGCGACCAAGAGACCCAGTACTTC. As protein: CASSLLSDQETQYF.

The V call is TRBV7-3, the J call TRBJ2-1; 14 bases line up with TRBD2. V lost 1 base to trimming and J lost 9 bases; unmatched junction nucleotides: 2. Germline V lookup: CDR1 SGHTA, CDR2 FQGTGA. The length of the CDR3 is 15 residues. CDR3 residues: CASSLRTSGRSEQFF. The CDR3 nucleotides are TGTGCCAGCAGCTTAAGGACTAGCGGGAGGTCTGAGCAGTTCTTC.

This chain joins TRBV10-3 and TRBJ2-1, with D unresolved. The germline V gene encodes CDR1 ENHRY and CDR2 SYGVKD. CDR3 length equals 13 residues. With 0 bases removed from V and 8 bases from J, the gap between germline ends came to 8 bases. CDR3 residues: CAISESLVDEQFF. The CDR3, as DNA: TGTGCCATCAGTGAGTCACTTGTGGATGAGCAGTTCTTC.

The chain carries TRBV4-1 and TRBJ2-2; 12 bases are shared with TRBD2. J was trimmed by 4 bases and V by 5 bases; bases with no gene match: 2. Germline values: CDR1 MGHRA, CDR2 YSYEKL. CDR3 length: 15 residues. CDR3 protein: CASSGLAGSTGELFF. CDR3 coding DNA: TGCGCCAGCAGCGGACTAGCGGGAAGCACCGGGGAGCTGTTTTTT.

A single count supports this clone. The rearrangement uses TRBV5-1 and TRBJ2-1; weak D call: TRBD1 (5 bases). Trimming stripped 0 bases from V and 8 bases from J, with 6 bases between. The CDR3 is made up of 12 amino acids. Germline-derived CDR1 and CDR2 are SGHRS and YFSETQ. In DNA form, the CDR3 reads TGCGCCAGCAGCTTGGCCAGGGATGAGCAGTTCTTC. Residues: CASSLARDEQFF.